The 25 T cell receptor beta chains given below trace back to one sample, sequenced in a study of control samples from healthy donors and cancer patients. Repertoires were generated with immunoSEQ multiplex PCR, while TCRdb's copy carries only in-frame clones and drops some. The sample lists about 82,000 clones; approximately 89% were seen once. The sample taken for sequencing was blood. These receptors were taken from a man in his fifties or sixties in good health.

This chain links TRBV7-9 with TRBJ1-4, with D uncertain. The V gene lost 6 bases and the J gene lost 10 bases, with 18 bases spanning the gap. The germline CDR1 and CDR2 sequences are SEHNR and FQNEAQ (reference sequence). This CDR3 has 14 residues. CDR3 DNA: TGTGCCAGCAGACTAGAGATCGGGTCCGGAAAACTGTTTTTT. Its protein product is CASRLEIGSGKLFF.

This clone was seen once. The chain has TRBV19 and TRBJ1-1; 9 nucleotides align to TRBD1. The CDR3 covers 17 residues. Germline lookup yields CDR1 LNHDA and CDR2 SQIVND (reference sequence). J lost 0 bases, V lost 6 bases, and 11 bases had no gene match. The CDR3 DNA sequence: TGTGCCAGTAGCGGAAGGACAGGGGAAACCATGAACACTGAAGCTTTCTTT. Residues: CASSGRTGETMNTEAFF.

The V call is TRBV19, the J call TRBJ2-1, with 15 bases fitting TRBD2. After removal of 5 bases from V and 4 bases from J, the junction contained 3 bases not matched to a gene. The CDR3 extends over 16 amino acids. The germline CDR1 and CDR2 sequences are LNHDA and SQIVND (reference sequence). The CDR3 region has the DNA TGTGCCAGTAGTTGGACTAGCGGGGGGGGATACAATGAGCAGTTCTTC. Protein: CASSWTSGGGYNEQFF.

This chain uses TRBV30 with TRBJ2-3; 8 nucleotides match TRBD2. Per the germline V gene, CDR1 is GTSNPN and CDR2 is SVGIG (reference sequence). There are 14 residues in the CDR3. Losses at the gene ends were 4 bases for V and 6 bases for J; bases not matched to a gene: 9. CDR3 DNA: TGTGCCTGGACTCGAACGGGGGGGCCTGATACGCAGTATTTT. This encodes CAWTRTGGPDTQYF. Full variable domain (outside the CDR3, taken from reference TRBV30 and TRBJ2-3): SQTIHQWPATLVQPVGSPLSLECTVEGTSNPNLYWYRQAAGRGLQLLFYSVGIGQISSEVPQNLSASRPQDRQFILSSKKLLLSDSGFYLCAWTRTGGPDTQYFGPGTRLTVL.

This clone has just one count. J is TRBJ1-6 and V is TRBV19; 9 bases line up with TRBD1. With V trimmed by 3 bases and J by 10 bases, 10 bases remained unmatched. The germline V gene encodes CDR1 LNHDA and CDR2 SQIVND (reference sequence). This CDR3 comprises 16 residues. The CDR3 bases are TGTGCCAGTAGTATTAGCGGGACAGGGAATTACTCACCCCTCCACTTT. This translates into CASSISGTGNYSPLHF.

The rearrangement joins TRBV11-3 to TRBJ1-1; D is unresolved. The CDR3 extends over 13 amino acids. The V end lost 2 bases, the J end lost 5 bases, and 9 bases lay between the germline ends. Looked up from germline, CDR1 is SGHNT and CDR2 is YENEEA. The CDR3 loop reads CASSLRTWTEAFF. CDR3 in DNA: TGTGCCAGCAGCTTACGAACCTGGACTGAAGCTTTCTTT.

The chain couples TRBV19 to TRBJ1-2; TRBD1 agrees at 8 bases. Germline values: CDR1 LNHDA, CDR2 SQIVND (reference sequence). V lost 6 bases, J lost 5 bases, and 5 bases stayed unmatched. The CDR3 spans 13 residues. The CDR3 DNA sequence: TGTGCCAGTAGATCCGGACAGGGTTATGGCTACACCTTC. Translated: CASRSGQGYGYTF.

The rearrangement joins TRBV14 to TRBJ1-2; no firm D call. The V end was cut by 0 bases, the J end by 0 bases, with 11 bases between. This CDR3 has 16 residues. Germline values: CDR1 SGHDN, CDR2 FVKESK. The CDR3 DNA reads TGTGCCAGCAGCCAAGATCAAAGGAGAGCTAACTATGGCTACACCTTC. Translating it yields CASSQDQRRANYGYTF.

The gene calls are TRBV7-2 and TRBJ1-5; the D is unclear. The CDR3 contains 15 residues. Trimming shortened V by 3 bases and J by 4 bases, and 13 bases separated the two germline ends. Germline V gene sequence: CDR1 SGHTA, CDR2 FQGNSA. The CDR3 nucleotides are TGTGCCAGCAGCTTGAATACCATTCTTAATCAGCCCCAGCATTTT. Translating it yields CASSLNTILNQPQHF.

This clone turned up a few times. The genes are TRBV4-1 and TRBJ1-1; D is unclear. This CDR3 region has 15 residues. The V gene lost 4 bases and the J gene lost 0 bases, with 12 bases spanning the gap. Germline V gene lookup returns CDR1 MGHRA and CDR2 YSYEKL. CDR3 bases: TGCGCCAGCAGCCGCAGTTTATACATGAACACTGAAGCTTTCTTT. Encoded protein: CASSRSLYMNTEAFF.

CDR3 coding DNA: TGCGCCAGCAGTGATCCCGGGGCCGGAGAAAAACTGTTTTTT. Its protein is CASSDPGAGEKLFF. This chain connects TRBV10-1 to TRBJ1-4, with D perhaps matching TRBD1 (5 bases). V was shortened by 3 bases and J by 8 bases, with 13 bases between the two germline ends. The CDR3 extends over 14 amino acids. CDR1 WNHNN and CDR2 SYGVQD come from the germline V gene (reference sequence).

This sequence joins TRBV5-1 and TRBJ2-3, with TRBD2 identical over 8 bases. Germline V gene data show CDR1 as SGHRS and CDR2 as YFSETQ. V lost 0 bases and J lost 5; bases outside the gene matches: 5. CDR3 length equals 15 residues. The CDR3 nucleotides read TGCGCCAGCAGCTTGGCCCTAGCGGGCATAGATACGCAGTATTTT. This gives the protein CASSLALAGIDTQYF.

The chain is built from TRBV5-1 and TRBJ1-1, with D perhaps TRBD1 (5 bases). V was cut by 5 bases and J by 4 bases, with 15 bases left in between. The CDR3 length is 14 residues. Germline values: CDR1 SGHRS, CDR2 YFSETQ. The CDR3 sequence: CASSPQAEGTEAFF. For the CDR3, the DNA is TGCGCCAGCAGTCCACAGGCGGAGGGCACTGAAGCTTTCTTT.

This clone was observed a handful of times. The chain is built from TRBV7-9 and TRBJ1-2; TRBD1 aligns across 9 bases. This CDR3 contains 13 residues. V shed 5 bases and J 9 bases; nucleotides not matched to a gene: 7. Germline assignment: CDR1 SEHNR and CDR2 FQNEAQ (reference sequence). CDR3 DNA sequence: TGTGCCAGCAGCCCATTACAGGGGGCGAGCTACACCTTC. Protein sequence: CASSPLQGASYTF.

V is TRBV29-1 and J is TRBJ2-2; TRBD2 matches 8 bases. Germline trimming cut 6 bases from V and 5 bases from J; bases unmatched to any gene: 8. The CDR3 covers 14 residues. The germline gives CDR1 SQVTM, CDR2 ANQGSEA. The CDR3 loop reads CSVGDGRGTGELFF. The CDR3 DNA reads TGCAGCGTGGGAGACGGGAGGGGGACCGGGGAGCTGTTTTTT.

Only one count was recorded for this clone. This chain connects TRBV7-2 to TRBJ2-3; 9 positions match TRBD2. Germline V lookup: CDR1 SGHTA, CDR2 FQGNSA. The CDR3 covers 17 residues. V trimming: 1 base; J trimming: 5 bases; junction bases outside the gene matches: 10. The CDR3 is CASSLDPAGGPRDTQYF. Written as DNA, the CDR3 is TGTGCCAGCAGCTTAGACCCGGCGGGAGGGCCCAGAGATACGCAGTATTTT.

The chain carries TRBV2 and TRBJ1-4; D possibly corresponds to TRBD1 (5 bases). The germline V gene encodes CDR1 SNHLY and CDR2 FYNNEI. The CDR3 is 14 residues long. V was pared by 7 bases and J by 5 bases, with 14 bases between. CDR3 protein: CASIRDGSNEKLFF. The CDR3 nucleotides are TGTGCCAGCATCCGGGACGGCTCGAATGAAAAACTGTTTTTT. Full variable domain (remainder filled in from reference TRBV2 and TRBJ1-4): EPEVTQTPSHQVTQMGQEVILRCVPISNHLYFYWYRQILGQKVEFLVSFYNNEISEKSEIFDDQFSVERPDGSNFTLKIRSTKLEDSAMYFCASIRDGSNEKLFFGSGTQLSVL.

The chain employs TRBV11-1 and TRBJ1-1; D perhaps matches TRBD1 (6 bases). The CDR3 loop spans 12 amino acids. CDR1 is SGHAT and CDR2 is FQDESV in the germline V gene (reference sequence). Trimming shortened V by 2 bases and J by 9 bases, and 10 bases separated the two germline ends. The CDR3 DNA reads TGTGCCAGCAGCTTAAGGGGGACTCAAGCTTTCTTT. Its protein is CASSLRGTQAFF.

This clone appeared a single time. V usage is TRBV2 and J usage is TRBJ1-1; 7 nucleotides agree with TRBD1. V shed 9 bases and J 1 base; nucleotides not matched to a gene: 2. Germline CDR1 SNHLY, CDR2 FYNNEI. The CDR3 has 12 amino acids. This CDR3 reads CARRQGNTEAFF. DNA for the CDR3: TGTGCCAGGAGACAGGGGAACACTGAAGCTTTCTTT.

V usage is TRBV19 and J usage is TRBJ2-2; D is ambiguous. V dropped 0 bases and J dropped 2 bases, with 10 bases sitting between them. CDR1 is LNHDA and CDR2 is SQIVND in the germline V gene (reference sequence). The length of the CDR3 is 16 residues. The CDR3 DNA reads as TGTGCCAGTAGTATAGATCTTCCTCCCAACACCGGGGAGCTGTTTTTT. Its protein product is CASSIDLPPNTGELFF. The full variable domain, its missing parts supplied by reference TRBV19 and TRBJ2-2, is DGGITQSPKYLFRKEGQNVTLSCEQNLNHDAMYWYRQDPGQGLRLIYYSQIVNDFQKGDIAEGYSVSREKKESFPLTVTSAQKNPTAFYLCASSIDLPPNTGELFFGEGSRLTVL.

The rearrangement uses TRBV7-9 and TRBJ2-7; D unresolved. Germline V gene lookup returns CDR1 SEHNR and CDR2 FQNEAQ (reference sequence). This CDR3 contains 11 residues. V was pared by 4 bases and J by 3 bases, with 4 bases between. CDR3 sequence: CASSYNYEQYF. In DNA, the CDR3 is TGTGCCAGCAGCTACAACTACGAGCAGTACTTC. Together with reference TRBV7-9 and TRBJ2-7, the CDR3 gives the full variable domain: DTGVSQNPRHKITKRGQNVTFRCDPISEHNRLYWYRQTLGQGPEFLTYFQNEAQLEKSRLLSDRFSAERPKGSFSTLEIQRTEQGDSAMYLCASSYNYEQYFGPGTRLTVT.

The CDR3 bases are TGTGCCAGCAGTTACTCGAGTTGGGGCGAGCAGTACGTC. It encodes CASSYSSWGEQYV. The chain carries TRBV6-2 or TRBV6-3 and TRBJ2-7; D is uncertain. V was shortened by 0 bases and J by 6 bases, with 9 bases between the two germline ends. Germline CDR1 MNHEY, CDR2 SVGEGT. CDR3 size: 13 residues.

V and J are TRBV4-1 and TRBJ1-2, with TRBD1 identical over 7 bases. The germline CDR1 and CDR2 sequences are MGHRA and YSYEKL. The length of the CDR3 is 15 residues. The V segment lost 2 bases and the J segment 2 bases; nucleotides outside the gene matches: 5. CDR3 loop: CASSQLAGQNYGYTF. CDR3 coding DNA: TGCGCCAGCAGCCAACTCGCGGGACAGAACTATGGCTACACCTTC.

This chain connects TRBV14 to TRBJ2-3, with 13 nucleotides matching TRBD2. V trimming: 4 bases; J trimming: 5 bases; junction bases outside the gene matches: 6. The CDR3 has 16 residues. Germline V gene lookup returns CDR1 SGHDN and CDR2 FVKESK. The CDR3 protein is CASSPTSGRAKDTQYF. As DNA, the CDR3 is TGTGCCAGCAGCCCCACTAGCGGGAGGGCGAAAGATACGCAGTATTTT.

The CDR3 spells CASSSGTSGFLTGELFF. As DNA, the CDR3 is TGTGCCAGTAGTTCGGGGACTAGCGGTTTCCTGACCGGGGAGCTGTTTTTT. This chain uses TRBV19 with TRBJ2-2; TRBD2 agrees at 11 bases. The germline gives CDR1 LNHDA, CDR2 SQIVND (reference sequence). The CDR3 consists of 17 residues. Trimming removed 5 bases from V and 5 bases from J; junction bases left unmatched: 10.